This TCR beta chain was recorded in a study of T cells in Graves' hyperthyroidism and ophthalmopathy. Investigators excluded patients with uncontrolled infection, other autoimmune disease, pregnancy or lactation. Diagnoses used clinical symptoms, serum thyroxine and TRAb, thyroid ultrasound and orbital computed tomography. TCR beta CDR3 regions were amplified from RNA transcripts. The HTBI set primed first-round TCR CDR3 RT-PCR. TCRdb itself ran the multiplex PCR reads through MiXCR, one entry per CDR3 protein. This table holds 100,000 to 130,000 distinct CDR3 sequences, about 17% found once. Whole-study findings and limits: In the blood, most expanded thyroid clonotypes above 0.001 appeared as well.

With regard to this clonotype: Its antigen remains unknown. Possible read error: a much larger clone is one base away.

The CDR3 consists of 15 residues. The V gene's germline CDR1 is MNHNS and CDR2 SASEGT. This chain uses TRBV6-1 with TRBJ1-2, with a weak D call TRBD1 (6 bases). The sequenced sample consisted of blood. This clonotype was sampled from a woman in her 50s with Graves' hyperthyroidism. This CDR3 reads CANSEAGQFLYGYTF. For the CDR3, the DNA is TGTGCCAACAGTGAAGCCGGACAGTTCTTGTATGGCTACACCTTC.